This T cell receptor (beta chain) appears in the sequencing data of a study of persistence of HIV-infected CD4 T cells. In the study overall: CD4+ T cells responding to CMV or HIV-1 Gag were isolated.

V dropped 4 bases and J dropped 5; count of bases not matched to a gene: 14. The germline CDR1 and CDR2 sequences are SGHTS and YDEGEE. CDR3 length: 16 amino acids. On this clone: The antigen is not known.

Stimulation used 8.5 to 10 ug/mL lysate from CMV-infected fibroblasts. CD40L-negative CD69-negative CD45RO-high memory CD4+ T cells were sorted as populations depleted of antigen-responding cells. Before stimulation, PBMCs underwent CD8+ T cell depletion. The immunoSEQ assay was version 4, run in survey mode. Genomic DNA was diluted to around 10 ng/uL, up to roughly 1 ug per sample. TCRdb keeps only in-frame clones here, not all; method: immunoSEQ multiplex PCR. The sample consists of 50,000 or so clones, 75% to 85% of them appearing once. Here the sequenced sample was CD4+ T cells sorted from PBMCs after 18-hour stimulation, taken from a patient who received antiretroviral therapy. The gene calls are TRBV5-8 and TRBJ2-7; 8 positions match TRBD1. This TCR was sampled from an adult man with HIV who was CMV-seropositive. The CDR3 bases are TGTGCCAGCAGCCTTGGATTGACGGGACAGGCCAACGAGCAGTACTTC. Protein sequence: CASSLGLTGQANEQYF.